A single sample gave rise to the 14 T cell receptor beta chains below, sequenced in a study of response to subunit inactivated influenza vaccine. TCRdb re-called the RT-PCR reads through MiXCR, storing one row per CDR3 protein. This sample carries about 160,000 distinct CDR3 sequences, about a tenth of them seen once, and the ten largest clones take around 12%. Specimen: non-naive T cells sorted from PBMCs, collected about 6 weeks after vaccination. All receptors come from a man aged 50-59 years who received an inactivated influenza vaccine.

The chain combines TRBV28 with TRBJ1-1, with D tentatively TRBD1 (5 bases). Germline CDR1 and CDR2: MDHEN and SYDVKM. The V end lost 6 bases, the J end lost 5 bases, and 19 bases lay between the germline ends. This CDR3 is 15 amino acids long. The CDR3: CASRPDWDQGTEAFF. The DNA for the CDR3 is TGTGCCAGCAGGCCCGACTGGGACCAGGGTACTGAAGCTTTCTTT.

This chain joins TRBV19 and TRBJ2-3, with D perhaps matching TRBD1 (5 bases). Trimming removed 0 bases at V and 2 bases at J, with 12 bases between. Germline V gene sequence: CDR1 LNHDA, CDR2 SQIVND (reference sequence). The CDR3 runs to 16 residues. CDR3 protein: CASSIDGRGLTDTQYF. The CDR3, as DNA: TGTGCCAGTAGTATAGATGGAAGGGGCCTCACAGATACGCAGTATTTT.

The sample holds a few counts of this clonotype. This chain uses TRBV15 with TRBJ2-7; possibly TRBD1 for D (5 bases). The CDR3 is 12 amino acids. With 4 bases removed from V and 5 bases from J, the gap between germline ends came to 9 bases. CDR1 is LNHNV, CDR2 YYDKDF, per germline (reference sequence). CDR3 residues: CATSTGRDEQYF. The CDR3 bases are TGTGCCACCAGCACCGGCAGGGACGAGCAGTACTTC.

The sample holds a few counts of this clonotype. The gene calls are TRBV3-1 and TRBJ2-7, with D unresolved. The V end lost 5 bases, the J end lost 4 bases, and 9 bases lay between the germline ends. The CDR3 totals 12 residues. CDR1 and CDR2 (germline): LGHDT, YNNKEL (reference sequence). The CDR3 nucleotides read TGTGCCAGCAGCGACCATTTATACGAGCAGTACTTC. Protein product: CASSDHLYEQYF.

In its sample, this clonotype was seen many times. The rearrangement uses TRBV11-2 and TRBJ2-3; D may be TRBD1 (6 bases). The V and J ends lost 0 bases and 2 bases respectively, with 24 bases between them. The CDR3 has 20 amino acids. CDR1 and CDR2 from the germline V gene are SGHAT and FQNNGV. The CDR3 DNA reads TGTGCCAGCAGCTTAGAAAACGCCGCAAATCTCAGGGGTTACACAGATACGCAGTATTTT. Encoded protein: CASSLENAANLRGYTDTQYF.

This clonotype has a count of ten or more. The J gene is TRBJ2-4, the V gene TRBV7-2; D not resolved. The germline V and J ends were trimmed by 1 base and 3 bases, with 7 bases remaining between them. Germline lookup yields CDR1 SGHTA and CDR2 FQGNSA. The CDR3 covers 14 residues. The CDR3 loop reads CASSLVVNKNIQYF. CDR3 nucleotide sequence: TGTGCCAGCAGCTTAGTTGTCAACAAAAACATTCAGTACTTC.

The chain carries TRBV20-1 and TRBJ2-7; 7 nucleotides line up with TRBD1. This CDR3 is 15 amino acids long. With V trimmed by 0 bases and J by 0 bases, 5 bases remained unmatched. Per germline, CDR1 DFQATT and CDR2 SNEGSKA (reference sequence). The CDR3: CSARDHRGRSYEQYF. For the CDR3, the DNA is TGCAGTGCTAGAGATCATAGGGGGCGCTCCTACGAGCAGTACTTC.

The J gene is TRBJ2-3, the V gene TRBV11-2, with 11 bases lining up with TRBD2. With V trimmed by 5 bases and J by 2 bases, 6 bases remained unmatched. Looked up from germline, CDR1 is SGHAT and CDR2 is FQNNGV. The CDR3 sequence is 16 residues long. CDR3 nucleotide sequence: TGTGCCAGCAGCAGGGGACTAGCGGATAACACAGATACGCAGTATTTT. This codes for CASSRGLADNTDTQYF.

This clonotype was observed a handful of times. The chain uses TRBV29-1 and TRBJ2-1; D is perhaps TRBD1 (6 bases). V lost 4 bases, J lost 0 bases, and 7 bases lay in between. This CDR3 contains 13 residues. Germline CDR1 reads SQVTM; CDR2 reads ANQGSEA. The CDR3 nucleotides are TGCAGCGTTGGGGGGCGCTCCTACAATGAGCAGTTCTTC. Residues: CSVGGRSYNEQFF.

There are a few counts of this clonotype. The V and J genes are TRBV7-2 and TRBJ1-4; 8 nucleotides line up with TRBD1. J was trimmed by 7 bases and V by 1 base; bases with no gene match: 2. CDR1 and CDR2 from the germline V gene are SGHTA and FQGNSA. The CDR3 is made up of 14 amino acids. CDR3 sequence reads: CASSLGQGSEKLFF. The CDR3 nucleotides read TGTGCCAGCAGCTTAGGACAGGGGTCTGAAAAACTGTTTTTT.

This clonotype was seen at least ten times. The V gene is TRBV7-2, the J gene TRBJ2-2, with 7 nucleotides matching TRBD1. Unmatched junction bases numbered 7, after V lost 6 bases and J lost 0 bases. Germline V CDR1 and CDR2: SGHTA, FQGNSA. This CDR3 spans 16 amino acids. The CDR3 DNA follows: TGTGCCAGCAGTCGCGCCGGGACAGCGAACACCGGGGAGCTGTTTTTT. It is translated as CASSRAGTANTGELFF.

The J gene is TRBJ1-1, the V gene TRBV7-9; 8 bases match TRBD1. Germline V gene data show CDR1 as SEHNR and CDR2 as FQNEAQ (reference sequence). Unmatched junction bases numbered 2, after V lost 6 bases and J lost 2 bases. The CDR3 consists of 13 residues. CDR3 sequence: CASRDRANTEAFF. The CDR3 region has the DNA TGTGCCAGCAGGGACAGGGCCAACACTGAAGCTTTCTTT.

This sequence joins TRBV7-2 and TRBJ2-3, with D hard to call. The germline CDR1 and CDR2 sequences are SGHTA and FQGNSA. This CDR3 is built from 14 residues. V was trimmed by 2 bases and J by 1 base, leaving 7 bases between them. CDR3 sequence (DNA): TGTGCCAGCAGCTTAATAGCAGGCACAGATACGCAGTATTTT. It codes for CASSLIAGTDTQYF.

This clonotype was observed a handful of times. The chain is built from TRBV5-1 and TRBJ1-4, with 8 bases identical to TRBD1. V lost 3 bases to trimming and J lost 8 bases; unmatched junction nucleotides: 6. In germline, CDR1 is SGHRS, CDR2 YFSETQ. This CDR3 has 14 amino acids. The DNA for the CDR3 is TGCGCCAGCAGCTCGGACAGGGTAAACGAAAAACTGTTTTTT. Translation gives CASSSDRVNEKLFF.